This T cell receptor beta chain is from a study of blood T cell repertoires in COVID-19. TCRdb's table, derived via immunoSEQ multiplex PCR, lists solely in-frame clones and lacks some. In the table there are 200,000 to 250,000 clones, about nine tenths of which are singletons. This CDR3 contains 14 residues. The germline CDR1 and CDR2 sequences are KGHSH and LQKENI. Unmatched junction bases numbered 10, after V lost 6 bases and J lost 9 bases. The V call is TRBV18, the J call TRBJ2-1; TRBD1 agrees at 8 bases. The sequenced material came from peripheral blood. This TCR was recovered from a woman aged 30 to 39 with COVID-19, enrolled during active disease. As DNA, the CDR3 is TGTGCCAGCTCCCGGACAGGGTACCCGGGTGAGCAGTTCTTC. Protein sequence: CASSRTGYPGEQFF. Together with reference TRBV18 and TRBJ2-1, the CDR3 gives the full variable domain: NAGVMQNPRHLVRRRGQEARLRCSPMKGHSHVYWYRQLPEEGLKFMVYLQKENIIDESGMPKERFSAEFPKEGPSILRIQQVVRGDSAAYFCASSRTGYPGEQFFGPGTRLTVL.